A selection of T cell receptor beta chains follows, all from one sample in a study of T cells in Graves' hyperthyroidism and ophthalmopathy. TCRdb processed the multiplex PCR reads anew with MiXCR; each CDR3 protein has one entry. The repertoire holds a few hundred thousand distinct CDR3 sequences, with around 45% as singletons. The source material was peripheral blood or thyroid tissue (not recorded which). The receptors shown here come from an adult woman with Graves' disease, either hyperthyroidism or ophthalmopathy (not recorded which). CDR3s include the opening cysteine and the closing phenylalanine or tryptophan. The D gene is left open where the match is weak. Where a row states a size, it is once, few, many or the class of an expanded clone; other rows omit it.

cdr3_nt cdr3_aa d_call j_call v_call clone_size
TGCGCCAGCAGCCTAGCGCGGTCGGGACAGGGGGTAACTGAAGCTTTCTTT CASSLARSGQGVTEAFF TRBD1 TRBJ1-1 TRBV5-1 many
TGCAGCGTTGCGCGCAGCTCTAACTATGGCTACACCTTC CSVARSSNYGYTF NA TRBJ1-2 TRBV29-1 few
TGTGCCAGCAGGACCGGGACAGGGGCTGAAGCTTTCTTT CASRTGTGAEAFF TRBD1 TRBJ1-1 TRBV7-3 NA
TGTGCCAGCAGTTTATTGGGGGAGTCAAGTGAAAAACTGTTTTTT CASSLLGESSEKLFF NA TRBJ1-4 TRBV28 few
TGTGCCAGCAGCATATATCCGGGACAGTTGAACACTGAAGCTTTCTTT CASSIYPGQLNTEAFF TRBD1 TRBJ1-1 TRBV7-2 many
TGTGCCAGCAGCCACAGGACAGGGAATCCTAATTCACCCCTCCACTTT CASSHRTGNPNSPLHF TRBD1 TRBJ1-6 TRBV3-1 few
TGCAGCGCCCAAGGACAGAGCTACGAGCAGTACTTC CSAQGQSYEQYF NA TRBJ2-7 TRBV29-1 NA
TGTGCCAGCAGCCAAGGACCTAGCGGGACGAACACCGGGGAGCTGTTTTTT CASSQGPSGTNTGELFF TRBD2 TRBJ2-2 TRBV4-2 many
TGTGCCAGCAGCTTCTCGGGTCCCGTGAGTGGCTACACCTTC CASSFSGPVSGYTF NA TRBJ1-2 TRBV5-5 once
TGTGCCAGCAGCTGGAGACAGGGGGCTTTGGCTTTCTTT CASSWRQGALAFF TRBD1 TRBJ1-1 TRBV11-2 NA
TGTGCCAGCAATTTATTCTACGAGCAGTACTTC CASNLFYEQYF NA TRBJ2-7 TRBV6-1 few
TGTGCCAGCTTTACACGTCAAGACGAGCAGTACTTC CASFTRQDEQYF NA TRBJ2-7 TRBV27 NA
TGCGCCAGCAGCCAACTCCGGGGCAGGTCCGTGGTGAACTATGGCTACACCTTC CASSQLRGRSVVNYGYTF NA TRBJ1-2 TRBV4-1 many
TGTGCCAGCAGCCAAGCGCGACTAGCCGAAGAGACCCAGTACTTC CASSQARLAEETQYF TRBD2 TRBJ2-5 TRBV3-1 many
TGTGCCAGCAGCTGGACCGACGGGAGCAACTACGAGCAGTACTTC CASSWTDGSNYEQYF NA TRBJ2-7 TRBV5-5 many
TGCGCCAGCCACCTCAATACAGGGGTGGGCACTGAAGCTTTCTTT CASHLNTGVGTEAFF TRBD1 TRBJ1-1 TRBV5-1 NA
TGCAGTGCTAGACCTGACAGGGACGAGGCGGAGACCCAGTACTTC CSARPDRDEAETQYF TRBD1 TRBJ2-5 TRBV20-1 many
TGTGCCACCAGCAGAGAACCAACAGGGGGAGGCACCTACGAGCAGTACTTC CATSREPTGGGTYEQYF TRBD1 TRBJ2-7 TRBV15 once
TGTGCCATCAGCAGTGAACGGGACAGCCAAGGCTACACCTTC CAISSERDSQGYTF TRBD1 TRBJ1-2 TRBV10-3 once
TGTGCCAGCAGGGGACAGGGAAGGTCCTACGAGCAGTACTTC CASRGQGRSYEQYF TRBD1 TRBJ2-7 TRBV27 NA
TGTGCCACCAGTGGTAATAGCGGGACTACCGACAATGAGCAGTTCTTC CATSGNSGTTDNEQFF TRBD2 TRBJ2-1 TRBV10-3 NA
TGCAGCGTTGGTCCGGGGACAGGGTTCGGCTACACCTTC CSVGPGTGFGYTF TRBD1 TRBJ1-2 TRBV29-1 few
TGTGCCAGCAGCCTTAGGTGGGGCGGGGAGCTGTTTTTT CASSLRWGGELFF NA TRBJ2-2 TRBV7-3 many
TGCAGGGCTGGGGGGGCTAGGACTGAAGCTTTCTTT CRAGGARTEAFF NA TRBJ1-1 TRBV20-1 NA
TGTGCCAGCAGCGTAGACGGGGCCAGGACCTACGAGCAGTACTTC CASSVDGARTYEQYF NA TRBJ2-7 TRBV9 once
TGTGCCAGCAGTCCCTACAGGGCTGGAAACACCATATATTTT CASSPYRAGNTIYF NA TRBJ1-3 TRBV12-3/TRBV12-4 NA
TGTGCCAGCAGTGAAGCGCTTCGGGGGGCAGGCACTGAAGCTTTCTTT CASSEALRGAGTEAFF NA TRBJ1-1 TRBV2 many
TGCAGTGCTCACGACCAGCCAAATTCACCCCTCCACTTT CSAHDQPNSPLHF NA TRBJ1-6 TRBV20-1 many
TGTGCCAGTGACAATCGTCAGGGATATCAGCCCGGGGAGCTGTTTTTT CASDNRQGYQPGELFF NA TRBJ2-2 TRBV19 NA
TGTGCCATCAGTCGGACTAGCGGGAAAAATGAAAAACTGTTTTTT CAISRTSGKNEKLFF NA TRBJ1-4 TRBV10-3 NA
TGTGCCAGCAGGTCACGACATAAGAGAAGTAAAAATTCACCCCTCCACTTT CASRSRHKRSKNSPLHF NA TRBJ1-6 TRBV9 many
TGTGCCAGCAGCTTTAGCGGAAACTACGAGCAGTACTTC CASSFSGNYEQYF NA TRBJ2-7 TRBV7-2 NA
TGCGCCAGCAGTGTCCGGGACAGGGGGAACTCTGGAAACACCATATATTTT CASSVRDRGNSGNTIYF TRBD1 TRBJ1-3 TRBV10-2 many
TGCAGTGCTGCGGGACTAGCGGGAGGCCCAGGGCGGCAAGAGACCCAGTACTTC CSAAGLAGGPGRQETQYF TRBD2 TRBJ2-5 TRBV20-1 NA
TGCAGTGCCGCCCACCCGGGAACTAATGAAAAACTGTTTTTT CSAAHPGTNEKLFF NA TRBJ1-4 TRBV20-1 many
TGTGCCAGCAGTTCCGAATTGCTTCCCACCTTC CASSSELLPTF NA TRBJ1-2 TRBV12-3/TRBV12-4 many
TGTGCCAGCAGCCCGCGCCTAGTTGAGACCCAGTACTTC CASSPRLVETQYF NA TRBJ2-5 TRBV7-6 many
TGTGCCAGCAGTGCTAGAGAAGACCCCGATTCACCCCTCCACTTT CASSAREDPDSPLHF NA TRBJ1-6 TRBV2 NA
TGTGCCAGCAGCTTAGATGCGACAAAAGTCTCTGGAAACACCTTC CASSLDATKVSGNTF NA TRBJ1-2 TRBV7-9 NA
TGTGCCAACAATGTAAATCCAGGCATGAACACTGAAGCTTTCTTT CANNVNPGMNTEAFF NA TRBJ1-1 TRBV2 NA
TGCAGCGCTGCTGGCGGTGGGAGCAATCAGCCCCAGCATTTT CSAAGGGSNQPQHF NA TRBJ1-5 TRBV29-1 NA
TGTGCCAGCAGCGGGGAAGGGGGCCTTGGAAAACTGTTTTTT CASSGEGGLGKLFF TRBD1 TRBJ1-4 TRBV9 NA